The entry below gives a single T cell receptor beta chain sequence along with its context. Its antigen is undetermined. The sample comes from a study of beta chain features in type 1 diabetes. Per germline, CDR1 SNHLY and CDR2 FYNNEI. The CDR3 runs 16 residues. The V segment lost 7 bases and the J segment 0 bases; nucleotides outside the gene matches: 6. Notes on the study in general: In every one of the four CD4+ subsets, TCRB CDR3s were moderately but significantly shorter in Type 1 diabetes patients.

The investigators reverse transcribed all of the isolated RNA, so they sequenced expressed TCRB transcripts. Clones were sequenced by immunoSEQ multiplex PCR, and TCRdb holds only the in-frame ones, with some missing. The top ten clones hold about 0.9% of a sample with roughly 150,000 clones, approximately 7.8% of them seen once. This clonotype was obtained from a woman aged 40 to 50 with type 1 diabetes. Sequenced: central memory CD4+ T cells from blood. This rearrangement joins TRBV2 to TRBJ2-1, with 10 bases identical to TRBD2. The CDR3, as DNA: TGTGCCAGCAAGCCGGCTAGCGGGAGCTCCTACAATGAGCAGTTCTTC. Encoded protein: CASKPASGSSYNEQFF.